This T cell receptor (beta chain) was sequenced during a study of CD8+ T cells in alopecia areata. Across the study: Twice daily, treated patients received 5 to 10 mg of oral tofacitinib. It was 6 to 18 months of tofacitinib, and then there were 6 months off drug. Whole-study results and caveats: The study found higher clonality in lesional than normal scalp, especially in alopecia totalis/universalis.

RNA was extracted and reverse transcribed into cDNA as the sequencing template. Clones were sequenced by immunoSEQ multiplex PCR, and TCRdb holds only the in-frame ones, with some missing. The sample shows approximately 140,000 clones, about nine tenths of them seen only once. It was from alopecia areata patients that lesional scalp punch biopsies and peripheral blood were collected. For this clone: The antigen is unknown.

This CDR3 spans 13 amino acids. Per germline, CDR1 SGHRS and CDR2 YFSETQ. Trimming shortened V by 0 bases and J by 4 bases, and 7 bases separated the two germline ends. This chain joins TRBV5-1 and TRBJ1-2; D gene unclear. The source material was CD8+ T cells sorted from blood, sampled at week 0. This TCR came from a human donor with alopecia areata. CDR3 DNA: TGCGCCAGCAGCTTGGAAAACGGCTATGGCTACACCTTC. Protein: CASSLENGYGYTF. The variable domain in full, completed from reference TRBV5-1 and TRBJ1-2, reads KAGVTQTPRYLIKTRGQQVTLSCSPISGHRSVSWYQQTPGQGLQFLFEYFSETQRNKGNFPGRFSGRQFSNSRSEMNVSTLELGDSALYLCASSLENGYGYTFGSGTRLTVV.